What follows is one TCR beta chain and its context. The antigen is unknown. The sample originates from a study of T-cell memory formation after mild COVID-19. Study-level findings and limits: Whereas later expanders leaned CD4+, clones contracting day 15 to 85 showed a balanced CD4/CD8 makeup.

TCR alpha and TCR beta cDNA libraries carrying sample barcodes and UMIs came from 5'RACE with constant-segment primers. TCRdb recomputed calls from the 5' RACE reads with MiXCR, one row per CDR3 protein. The table has 92,000 or so distinct CDR3 sequences, over 13% seen once; the top ten hold around two fifths. The germline gives CDR1 MDHEN, CDR2 SYDVKM. This CDR3 has 16 amino acids. V shed 2 bases, J shed 6 bases, and the junction held 3 bases outside the gene matches. The clonotype originates from a young man who had mild COVID-19 (a few samples of this study predate the infection). Cell type and time point are not known. The chain employs TRBV28 and TRBJ2-1, with 14 nucleotides matching TRBD2. The specimen was PBMCs or a T cell subset sorted from them (not recorded which). CDR3 sequence reads: CASSLLTSGGVNEQFF. The CDR3, as DNA: TGTGCCAGCAGTTTACTGACTAGCGGGGGGGTCAATGAGCAGTTCTTC.